The clone carrying this TCR beta chain was counted between two and nine times. The entry originates in a study of blood T cells in healthy people across ages. Study in general: Template switching recovered approximately one barcoded beta molecule for every two T cells.

A second PCR of about 7 to 11 cycles used a sample-barcoded 5' primer and a J-beta primer mix. TCRdb called the 5' RACE reads again in MiXCR, with one record for every CDR3 protein. This table has approximately 810,000 distinct CDR3 sequences, less than 35% appearing once. Germline V lookup: CDR1 SGHTA, CDR2 FQGNSA. V gave up 1 base and J gave up 8 bases, with 15 bases separating them. This CDR3 has 15 amino acids. This TCR was sampled from a woman of 80 years or more in good health. Sequencing was carried out using blood. The chain recombines TRBV7-2 with TRBJ2-1; D perhaps matches TRBD1 (6 bases). The CDR3 nucleotides read TGTGCCAGCAGCTTAGGGGGGCGTCATGGCGATGAGCAGTTCTTC. This codes for CASSLGGRHGDEQFF.